This T cell receptor (beta chain) was documented in a study of identical twins. Notes on the study in general: In cord blood, abundant beta clonotypes had fewer insertions; memory showed no trend. Model-predicted out-of-frame TCR alpha sharing fell below observed values in monozygotic twins. Researchers reported weaker excess twin sharing in beta out-of-frame sequences.

The authors used template switching to add a universal primer site and gave cDNA unique molecular identifiers. From the 5' RACE reads, TCRdb called clonotypes with MiXCR, one entry per CDR3 protein. The sample holds about 1.7 million distinct CDR3 sequences; about 32% are singletons and the top ten take roughly 0.3%. The germline CDR1 and CDR2 sequences are MNHEY and SVGAGI. Deletions cut 4 bases from V and 10 bases from J, with 16 bases between. The CDR3 length is 13 residues. As to this clonotype: Its specificity is not known.

Sequenced: cord blood. This clonotype was obtained from a newborn girl in good health. The chain is built from TRBV6-5 and TRBJ1-1; no definite D call. The CDR3 protein is CASSFPWTYLAFF. The CDR3, as DNA: TGTGCCAGCAGTTTCCCCTGGACGTATCTAGCTTTCTTT.